These 9 T cell receptor beta chains were all obtained from the same sample, sequenced in a study of OX40 agonist ivuxolimab in advanced cancers. Assay: immunoSEQ multiplex PCR; the TCRdb copy retains only in-frame clones and omits some. The sample has around 35,000 clones, 65% to 85% seen once. Sequencing used CD4+ or CD8+ T cells sorted from blood, obtained in a trial of the OX40 agonist ivuxolimab. The receptors were gathered from an adult with an advanced solid tumor such as melanoma, head and neck, liver or kidney cancer.

This chain uses TRBV7-6 with TRBJ1-5; D unclear. Germline loops: CDR1 SGHVS, CDR2 FNYEAQ. This CDR3 comprises 13 residues. V lost 4 bases, J lost 7 bases, and 11 bases lay in between. Written as DNA, the CDR3 is TGTGCCAGCAGCTACAATGAGGGACAGCCCCAGCATTTT. Translating it yields CASSYNEGQPQHF.

The CDR3 here is CASSFDRDTLVEYGYTF. The CDR3 bases are TGCGCCAGCAGCTTCGACAGGGACACCCTGGTAGAATATGGCTACACCTTC. This sequence joins TRBV5-1 and TRBJ1-2; 7 bases are shared with TRBD1. CDR1 is SGHRS, CDR2 YFSETQ, per germline. Trimming at V came to 2 bases and at J to 5 bases, leaving 15 bases not matched to a gene. This CDR3 comprises 17 residues.

This clone was observed once. The chain joins TRBV19 to TRBJ1-1; the match to TRBD1 covers 7 bases. V shed 10 bases, J shed 1 base, and the junction held 12 bases outside the gene matches. Germline CDR1 is LNHDA and CDR2 is SQIVND (reference sequence). The CDR3 has 15 residues. In nucleotides, the CDR3 is TGTGCCACTACAGGTCGACAGGGTTGGAACACTGAAGCTTTCTTT. Encoded protein: CATTGRQGWNTEAFF.

The rearrangement joins TRBV5-8 to TRBJ2-2; 9 nucleotides match TRBD1. In germline, CDR1 is SGHTS, CDR2 YDEGEE. This CDR3 has 16 amino acids. The junction had 8 bases not matched to a gene; V was cut back by 3 bases and J by 5 bases. The CDR3 DNA sequence: TGTGCCAGCAGCTCTGGAGCGGGACAGGGTACCGGGGAGCTGTTTTTT. This sequence encodes CASSSGAGQGTGELFF.

The chain couples TRBV5-1 to TRBJ2-2, with 7 nucleotides matching TRBD1. Germline V lookup: CDR1 SGHRS, CDR2 YFSETQ. The CDR3 length is 16 residues. J gave up 5 bases and V 1 base, and 8 bases lay outside the gene matches. CDR3 DNA: TGCGCCAGCAGCTTGAGGTCAGGGGGTAAGACCGGGGAGCTGTTTTTT. It specifies CASSLRSGGKTGELFF.

The chain couples TRBV6-1 to TRBJ2-7, with 9 positions matching TRBD1. Per germline, CDR1 MNHNS and CDR2 SASEGT. The CDR3 is 17 amino acids. Trimming cost V 2 bases and J 0 bases; bases outside gene matches: 8. For the CDR3, the DNA is TGTGCCAGCAGTGAAAGGACAGGGGCATGTTCCTCCTACGAGCAGTACTTC. It encodes CASSERTGACSSYEQYF.

The chain is built from TRBV9 and TRBJ2-1; a weak D match, TRBD1 (5 bases). Germline CDR1 reads SGDLS; CDR2 reads YYNGEE. The germline V and J ends were trimmed by 4 bases and 8 bases, with 16 bases remaining between them. The CDR3 is made up of 14 amino acids. CDR3 in DNA: TGTGCCAGCAGCACCTCGACAGCTCACGATGAGCAGTTCTTC. Residues: CASSTSTAHDEQFF.

Here the CDR3 DNA reads TGTGCCAGCTCATCGAATTCTGTCGGTACTGAAGCTTTCTTT. Residues: CASSSNSVGTEAFF. The V and J genes are TRBV18 and TRBJ1-1; D remains unclear. CDR3 length equals 14 residues. Trimming took off 5 bases at V and 5 bases at J, with 15 bases between the two ends. Germline V lookup: CDR1 KGHSH, CDR2 LQKENI.

The chain joins TRBV9 to TRBJ1-2; no firm D call. V dropped 0 bases and J dropped 0 bases, with 9 bases sitting between them. Looked up from germline, CDR1 is SGDLS and CDR2 is YYNGEE. CDR3 length: 15 amino acids. Here the CDR3 reads CASSVVAGPNYGYTF. The CDR3 coding sequence is TGTGCCAGCAGCGTAGTGGCAGGTCCTAACTATGGCTACACCTTC.